This T cell receptor (beta chain) originates from a study of blood T cell repertoires in COVID-19. The overall study: The United States, Italy and Spain provided the acute and convalescent COVID-19 samples. In each case, the material was cDNA or gDNA derived from T cells, B-cell-depleted T cells, or PBMCs.

This CDR3 has 13 amino acids. Germline V CDR1 and CDR2: SGHNT, YYREEE (reference sequence). V was shortened by 0 bases and J by 3 bases, with 6 bases between the two germline ends. The authors' processing: Counts of nucleated cells, estimated from reference gene primer amplification, were obtained. Generated by immunoSEQ multiplex PCR, the TCRdb table keeps only in-frame clones and is missing some. V and J calls and clone size come straight from that table; D and trimming were deduced from the DNA. The sample records about 48,000 clones, about 83% being singletons. The chain joins TRBV5-4 to TRBJ1-2; no clear D gene. The origin of this receptor is a woman aged 55-69 years with acute or convalescent COVID-19. The material sequenced was peripheral blood. CDR3 residues: CASSLGTDYGYTF. In nucleotides, the CDR3 is TGTGCCAGCAGCTTGGGAACAGACTATGGCTACACCTTC.